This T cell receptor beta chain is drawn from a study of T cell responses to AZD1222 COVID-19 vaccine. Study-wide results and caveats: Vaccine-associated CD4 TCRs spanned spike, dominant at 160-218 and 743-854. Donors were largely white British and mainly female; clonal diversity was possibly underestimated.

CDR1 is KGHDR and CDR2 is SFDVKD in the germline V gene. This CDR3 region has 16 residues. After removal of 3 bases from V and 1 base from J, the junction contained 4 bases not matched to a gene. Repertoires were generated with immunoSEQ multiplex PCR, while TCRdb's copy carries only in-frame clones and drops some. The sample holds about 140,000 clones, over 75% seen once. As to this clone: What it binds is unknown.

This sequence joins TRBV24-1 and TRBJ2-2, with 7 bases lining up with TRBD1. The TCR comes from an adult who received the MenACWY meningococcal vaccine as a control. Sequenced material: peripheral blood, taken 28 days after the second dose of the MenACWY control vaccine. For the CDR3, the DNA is TGTGCCACCAGTGATAGAAGACAGGGGAACACCGGGGAGCTGTTTTTT. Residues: CATSDRRQGNTGELFF.